This record covers a single TCR beta chain. It has no known antigen specificity. Qualities for individual bases were not recorded, and no much larger clone is one base off. The sample is drawn from a study of cytomegalovirus exposure and HLA in healthy donors (dated 2017 in TCRdb). About the investigation overall: An earlier analysis of roughly 500 of the donors reported about 250 Gb of sequence data and 117 million unique TCR beta sequences from about 200 million T cells. Alongside the repertoire data, information on donor age, sex, ethnicity and CMV serostatus was compiled. Both class I and class II loci were covered by HLA typing, at four-digit resolution. Along with the approximately 670-subject first cohort, a separate validation cohort of 120 different subjects was used. The T cell repertoires of some 670 subjects were profiled by immunosequencing and related to cytomegalovirus serostatus. All discovery cohort repertoires had been generated using a single sequencing platform. The later analysis used no new phenotypic data to find candidate immune exposures, relying instead on TCR beta sequences and their occurrence across donors. In a later genetic analysis, genome-wide SNP genotypes for about 65% of the roughly 700 donors were used, and that subset was treated as a discovery cohort. The number of typed donors differed by locus: about 620-640 for A, B, C, DRB1 and DQB1; some 540 for DQA1; around 610 for DPA1; and around 450 for DPB1. Roughly 300 gigabases of sequencing data and about 92 million unique TCR sequences made up an early release that covered over 550 HLA-typed donors. In an earlier analysis of 500 to 650 of the donors, high-throughput TCR beta sequencing was used to judge whether each TCR beta V gene segment behaved as functional or pseudogenic. The genetic ancestry cluster associated with self-reported Caucasian donors included about 84% of the roughly 380 genotyped donors. Among about 370 genotyped donors of the cohort, an average of roughly 230,000 unique TCR beta nucleotide sequences was sequenced per donor, of which approximately 18% were non-productive. A few DR-DQ haplotypes were treated as single units for association and clustering because of strong linkage in the cohort. A later analysis re-analyzed previously published TCR beta repertoires from several hundred donors and added high-resolution HLA genotyping to study TCR occurrence patterns. The aim of the study was to test whether cataloging public T cell receptors could identify signatures of past pathogen exposure. High-throughput TCR immunosequencing, statistical association of individual TCRs with disease status, and machine learning were combined to predict cytomegalovirus infection status.

The cohort was made up of 666 healthy bone marrow donors. Cohort members were all nominally healthy when sampled, although unrecorded immune exposures were likely present. The donor tested CMV seronegative, placing the donor among the 300 to 450 seronegative members of the cohort. Each donor provided a peripheral blood sample, and peripheral blood mononuclear cells were used for TCR beta sequencing. Genomic DNA was extracted from the blood cell samples with the Qiagen DNeasy Blood Extraction Kit. The study at large found these results: In a later analysis, HLA-associated TCR beta chains were found to be more clonally expanded and to have lower generation probabilities than equally common non-associated chains. When HLA alleles, especially DR and DQ, strongly co-occurred, TCR associations were difficult to assign to individual alleles. Specific HLA alleles were associated with 15,000 to 20,000 TCR beta sequences at a false discovery rate of 0.05 in a later analysis. Compared with the roughly 720-donor mean, donors in an Asian-associated ancestry cluster had fewer N-insertions in productive TCRs, according to a later genetic analysis. HLA typing was unavailable for some donors at each locus, so association tests used only the typed subset. Some IMGT-functional V segments, including TRBV6-2 and TRBV6-3, could not be distinguished by the 87-base-pair reads and were therefore excluded. In an earlier analysis of about 600 of the donors, most TCR beta V segments appeared in productive rearrangements about 87% or about 30% of the time, broadly matching IMGT annotations. Linkage disequilibrium might explain the correlated functional status among segregating V segments, but an unknown experimental factor could not be ruled out. A group of highly shared sequence variants was considered likely to be a technical artifact of the sequencing pipeline. The authors suggested that the approach could potentially be generalized to other disease states and immunological phenotypes. While some public TCRs were present in many individuals, most TCR sequences turned up only very rarely across donors. Presence/absence analyses assumed roughly uniform sequencing depth across donors, an assumption that may not hold. This cohort had only TCR beta chains sequenced, and the lack of alpha or paired-chain data limited which features could be detected. The earlier analysis of some 540 of the donors excluded over 15 rarely observed V segments, including chromosome 9 orphons, because counts were too low. A later analysis found that most CMV-associated TCR beta chains appeared HLA-restricted, with HLA associations seemingly driven largely by CMV exposure. The study listed approximately 150 TCR beta chains as associated with cytomegalovirus. For the cohort, immune exposure information was limited to CMV serostatus. V-gene and J-gene trimming of TCR beta chains was associated with a missense DCLRE1C variant in a later genetic analysis, and the association was replicated in an independent cohort. The classifier was reported to diagnose cytomegalovirus status with high specificity and sensitivity in both the original cohort and the validation cohort. A later analysis found that TCR association rates varied across HLA loci, with DRB1 alleles showing the most associated TCRs and HLA-C alleles the fewest. A few of the identified cytomegalovirus-associated TCR beta chains were confirmed in vitro to be specific for cytomegalovirus antigens. A further reported finding was that TCR beta sequences accurately predicted the HLA-A and HLA-B alleles for most subjects in the first cohort. A later analysis reported that several top co-occurrence clusters appeared linked to parvovirus B19, influenza, CMV and Epstein-Barr virus.

The CDR3 contains 11 residues, cysteine and phenylalanine counted. The retained sequence is limited to the CDR3, 33 bases, with the frame set at the first base. At the junction V is shortened by 8 bases and J by 6 bases, with 7 bases in between. CDR1 and CDR2 (MGHRA, YSYEKL) derive from the germline V gene. The method was the immunoSEQ multiplex PCR assay. For the multiplex PCR, a mixture combining 60 forward primers for TCR Vbeta segments and 13 reverse primers for TCR Jbeta segments was used. The CDR3 region of rearranged TCR beta genes was amplified from genomic DNA with a multiplex PCR assay. Amplified TCR beta libraries were sequenced as 87-base-pair reads on the Illumina HiSeq System. As for the original processing: In a later analysis, tens of millions of unique TCR beta chains were counted across the approximately 640 repertoires, and approximately 11 million of these chains were shared by at least two donors. To remove PCR and sequencing errors, raw reads were error-corrected and collapsed into unique sequences using a nearest-neighbor algorithm that merged closely related sequences. To assign V, D and J gene segments, CDR3 sequences were aligned to IMGT reference sequences. For a sequence to be retained, at least a six-nucleotide match to both a V gene segment and a J gene segment was required. A rearrangement counted as productive if the CDR3 had no stop codons and remained in frame with V and J, and every other rearrangement counted as non-productive. CDR3 was defined by IMGT convention, running from the second conserved V-encoded cysteine to the conserved J-encoded phenylalanine. Sequences without an unambiguous match to a single V gene segment were excluded from the earlier analysis of about 600 of the donors. An earlier analysis of 450 to 650 of the donors called V segments functional above 56.7% productive rearrangements and segregating when the between-donor standard deviation exceeded 5%. A statistical classification framework was built to diagnose cytomegalovirus status from the catalog of TCR beta chain sequences. In a later analysis, V and J genes were assigned by comparing TCR nucleotide sequences against IMGT/GENE-DB human TR gene sequences. A later analysis assigned CDR3 sequences and most-parsimonious VDJ recombination scenarios with the TCRdist pipeline. In a later analysis, every TCR beta chain was defined by the combination of its CDR3 amino acid sequence and its V-gene family, and reads without a unique V-gene family were dropped. A later analysis removed several hundred highly shared, low-generation-probability nucleotide sequences to deal with suspected cross-contamination and a sequencing artifact. In a later analysis, a clonal expansion index for each public chain was calculated from normalized within-repertoire ranks of inferred template counts. In a later analysis, generation probabilities were computed using a VDJ recombination model fitted to out-of-frame rearrangements, and the results were checked against IGoR. In a later analysis, TCR-TCR, TCR-HLA and TCR-CMV co-occurrence was scored with hypergeometric tests, and a repertoire-size bias correction was applied to TCR pairs. In a later analysis, false discovery rates were estimated by permuting HLA or CMV assignments 20 times. In a later analysis, co-occurring TCRs were grouped using DBSCAN, with TCRdist sequence similarity added in when clustering inside HLA-allele-positive subsets. For co-occurrence clustering, repertoires with fewer than 30,000 or more than 120,000 public chains were excluded, along with four to six repertoires with anomalous nucleotide sharing. TCRdb obtained this table from immuneACCESS and retained in-frame rearrangements with V and J assigned. These tables miss some clones; where compared with another copy, unresolved V genes account for less than half of the shortfall, and the remainder is unexplained. V, J and clone size are those of that table, while D and trimming were read from the DNA. A total of roughly 86,000 clones appear in this sample, about two thirds of them only once. Of the sample, 8% to 10% is held by the ten largest clones.

Input material: PBMCs. The clonotype comes from a man in his 60s in good health and CMV-seronegative. The V gene is TRBV4-1 and the J gene is TRBJ2-2, with TRBD1 perhaps the D gene, on 6 matching bases. The sequenced DNA: TGCGCCAGCGGGGGCTCCGGGGAGCTGTTTTTT. It translates as CASGGSGELFF.